A single sample is the source of the 26 T cell receptor beta chains below, sequenced in a study of T cells in Graves' hyperthyroidism and ophthalmopathy. TCR beta CDR3 region amplification was performed from RNA transcripts. RT-PCR in the first round (using the HTBI primer set) targeted the TCR CDR3. TCRdb re-called the multiplex PCR reads through MiXCR, storing one row per CDR3 protein. The table includes around 450,000 distinct CDR3 sequences, roughly 13% detected once. Sequenced: blood. These receptors came from a woman aged 18-29 years with Graves' hyperthyroidism.

This clonotype has ten or more counts. The chain joins TRBV20-1 to TRBJ2-1, with 8 bases fitting TRBD2. CDR1 and CDR2 from the germline V gene are DFQATT and SNEGSKA (reference sequence). There are 16 residues in the CDR3. V lost 4 bases to trimming and J lost 3 bases; unmatched junction nucleotides: 11. CDR3 sequence: CSATLEGLAGYNEQFF. The CDR3 nucleotides read TGCAGTGCTACCCTAGAGGGGCTAGCGGGCTACAATGAGCAGTTCTTC.

The chain carries TRBV7-2 and TRBJ2-1; 8 bases fit TRBD2. Germline CDR1 is SGHTA and CDR2 is FQGNSA. The CDR3 consists of 15 residues. The V gene end was trimmed by 0 bases and the J gene end by 3 bases; junction bases not matched to a gene: 1. CDR3 sequence (DNA): TGTGCCAGCAGCTTAGCACTAGCGGTCTACAATGAGCAGTTCTTC. Its protein product is CASSLALAVYNEQFF.

The V call is TRBV4-2, the J call TRBJ2-2, with a possible D match to TRBD1 (5 bases). Trimming shortened V by 5 bases and J by 1 base, and 11 bases separated the two germline ends. CDR3 length: 15 amino acids. From germline, CDR1 is LGHNA and CDR2 YNFKEQ. The CDR3 DNA follows: TGTGCCAGCAGCGATTCTAGGGGGAACACCGGGGAGCTGTTTTTT. It specifies CASSDSRGNTGELFF.

The chain uses TRBV29-1 and TRBJ1-1, with D unresolved. V lost 3 bases to trimming and J lost 0 bases, with 14 bases between them. Germline V gene sequence: CDR1 SQVTM, CDR2 ANQGSEA. There are 15 residues in the CDR3. CDR3 in DNA: TGCAGCGTTGATTTAGGCTACACTATGAACACTGAAGCTTTCTTT. It specifies CSVDLGYTMNTEAFF.

This chain uses TRBV10-3 with TRBJ2-1; 11 nucleotides line up with TRBD2. J was trimmed by 2 bases and V by 6 bases; bases with no gene match: 15. CDR1 is ENHRY, CDR2 SYGVKD, per germline. This CDR3 has 19 amino acids. The CDR3 spells CAIRAGTSGPFGTYNEQFF. CDR3 coding DNA: TGTGCCATCAGGGCCGGGACTAGCGGCCCCTTTGGGACCTACAATGAGCAGTTCTTC.

This clonotype was recorded many times. The chain employs TRBV2 and TRBJ2-1, with D maybe TRBD2 (5 bases). Germline loops: CDR1 SNHLY, CDR2 FYNNEI. This CDR3 region has 13 residues. V dropped 3 bases and J dropped 12 bases, with 15 bases sitting between them. The CDR3 DNA follows: TGTGCCAGCAGTGATAGTCGGGGAGAGGGGCAGTTCTTC. Protein: CASSDSRGEGQFF.

This clonotype occurred many times. The V call is TRBV6-4, the J call TRBJ2-1; 11 nucleotides match TRBD2. CDR1 is MRHNA and CDR2 is SNTAGT in the germline V gene. The CDR3 is 15 residues long. Germline trimming cut 5 bases from V and 3 bases from J; bases unmatched to any gene: 3. CDR3 protein: CASSTLAGGYNEQFF. For the CDR3, the DNA is TGTGCCAGCAGTACCCTAGCGGGAGGCTACAATGAGCAGTTCTTC.

At least ten counts were recorded for this clonotype. The chain joins TRBV7-3 to TRBJ2-1, with 10 bases identical to TRBD2. Germline CDR1 SGHTA, CDR2 FQGTGA. CDR3 size: 16 residues. V lost 5 bases to trimming and J lost 7 bases; unmatched junction nucleotides: 11. CDR3 bases: TGTGCCAGCAGCCCGCGGGCGGCTAGCGGGAGTAATGAGCAGTTCTTC. This sequence encodes CASSPRAASGSNEQFF.

Comments on this clonotype: Germline and junction disagree at one end, which may indicate a read error. V is TRBV28 and J is TRBJ1-1, with D perhaps TRBD1 (6 bases). The CDR3 contains 18 residues. Germline loops: CDR1 MDHEN, CDR2 SYDVKM. The DNA for the CDR3 is TGCGCCAGCAGTTTAATTGCTGGGGTGGGGGCGATGAACGCTGAAGCTTTCTTT. The encoded protein is CASSLIAGVGAMNAEAFF.

Many counts were recorded for this clonotype. The CDR3 DNA sequence: TGTGCCAGCAGTTTAGGTTCGGGAAACTACAATGAGCAGTTCTTC. Protein: CASSLGSGNYNEQFF. This chain links TRBV12-3 or TRBV12-4 with TRBJ2-1, with D tentatively TRBD2 (5 bases). Trimming took 1 base from V and 3 from J, leaving 10 bases between them. CDR3 size: 15 residues.

Details on this clonotype: One end of the junction is discordant with germline, which a read error may explain. The chain links TRBV15 to TRBJ1-2; D perhaps matches TRBD1 (5 bases). CDR3 size: 13 residues. Germline CDR1 LNHNV, CDR2 YYDKDF (reference sequence). The CDR3 region has the DNA TGTGCCGCCAGCAGAGATTGGGGGAATGGCTACACCTTC. Translated: CAASRDWGNGYTF.

This clonotype was counted a few times. The gene calls are TRBV28 and TRBJ1-2, with D possibly being TRBD1 (6 bases). Between the trimmed V and J ends, which lost 6 bases and 2 bases, there was a span of 16 bases. This CDR3 is 15 amino acids long. Germline assignment: CDR1 MDHEN and CDR2 SYDVKM. In DNA form, the CDR3 reads TGTGCCAGCAGACTCCCCAGGGGCGTAAACTATGGCTACACCTTC. This gives the protein CASRLPRGVNYGYTF.

This clonotype was detected many times. This rearrangement joins TRBV7-8 to TRBJ2-3; D remains unclear. CDR1 and CDR2 from the germline V gene are SGHVS and FQNEAQ. This CDR3 spans 13 amino acids. Trimming removed 1 base at V and 10 bases at J, with 12 bases between. This CDR3 reads CASSLVLKGAQYF. Here the CDR3 DNA reads TGTGCCAGCAGCTTAGTACTTAAAGGTGCGCAGTATTTT.

There are a few counts of this clonotype. The chain recombines TRBV15 with TRBJ2-7; D not certain. The V and J ends lost 3 bases and 0 bases respectively, with 9 bases between them. Germline CDR1 reads LNHNV; CDR2 reads YYDKDF (reference sequence). The CDR3 runs to 14 residues. DNA of the CDR3: TGTGCCACCAGCAGGGTTTTGGACTCCTACGAGCAGTACTTC. It is translated as CATSRVLDSYEQYF.

This clonotype was counted between two and nine times. The chain couples TRBV27 to TRBJ2-2; D is unclear. The CDR3 spans 13 residues. Germline CDR1 is MNHEY and CDR2 is SMNVEV (reference sequence). The V end was cut by 5 bases, the J end by 4 bases, with 8 bases between. Here the CDR3 reads CASSPYTTGELFF. CDR3 DNA sequence: TGTGCCAGCAGTCCTTACACCACCGGGGAGCTGTTTTTT.

The genes are TRBV9 and TRBJ1-4; no definite D call. The CDR3 spans 15 residues. Germline CDR1 reads SGDLS; CDR2 reads YYNGEE. V was trimmed by 1 base and J by 8 bases, leaving 15 bases between them. CDR3 coding DNA: TGTGCCAGCAGCGTACTGATGGGAGTGGGAGAAAAACTGTTTTTT. Protein: CASSVLMGVGEKLFF.

This clonotype has only a few counts. The genes are TRBV7-9 and TRBJ2-1; 8 bases line up with TRBD1. Germline V gives CDR1 SEHNR, CDR2 FQNEAQ (reference sequence). Trimming removed 6 bases from V and 5 bases from J; junction bases left unmatched: 9. The CDR3 runs 15 residues. The CDR3 protein is CASRRTGTLHNEQFF. The CDR3 DNA reads as TGTGCCAGCAGGCGGACAGGGACACTCCACAATGAGCAGTTCTTC.

This clonotype was observed many times. V and J are TRBV27 and TRBJ2-1; D call uncertain. There are 16 residues in the CDR3. Looked up from germline, CDR1 is MNHEY and CDR2 is SMNVEV (reference sequence). Trimming removed 2 bases at V and 0 bases at J, with 11 bases between. Here the CDR3 DNA reads TGTGCCAGCAGTTTACCCCCTAACTACTCCTACAATGAGCAGTTCTTC. Translation: CASSLPPNYSYNEQFF.

This clonotype was seen ten or more times. V usage is TRBV6-2 or TRBV6-3 and J usage is TRBJ2-7; TRBD1 agrees at 7 bases. The CDR3 covers 16 residues. Trimming at V came to 1 base and at J to 6 bases, leaving 12 bases not matched to a gene. Looked up from germline, CDR1 is MNHEY and CDR2 is SVGEGT. The CDR3 sequence: CASSYLGPAQGREQYF. Written as DNA, the CDR3 is TGTGCCAGCAGTTACTTGGGACCTGCACAGGGGCGCGAGCAGTACTTC.

In its sample, this clonotype was seen a few times. The V gene is TRBV7-2, the J gene TRBJ2-5; D not resolved. The V end lost 1 base, the J end lost 2 bases, and 11 bases lay between the germline ends. Germline V gene lookup returns CDR1 SGHTA and CDR2 FQGNSA. CDR3 size: 15 residues. CDR3 in DNA: TGTGCCAGCAGCTTAGATGATCAACCACAAGAGACCCAGTACTTC. Translated, it gives CASSLDDQPQETQYF. The full variable domain, with the rest looked up from reference TRBV7-2 and TRBJ2-5, is GAGVSQSPSNKVTEKGKDVELRCDPISGHTALYWYRQSLGQGLEFLIYFQGNSAPDKSGLPSDRFSAERTGGSVSTLTIQRTQQEDSAVYLCASSLDDQPQETQYFGPGTRLLVL.

This clonotype occurred many times. The chain uses TRBV28 and TRBJ1-5, with D perhaps matching TRBD1 (5 bases). With 3 bases removed from V and 3 bases from J, the gap between germline ends came to 15 bases. From germline, CDR1 is MDHEN and CDR2 SYDVKM. The CDR3 has 16 residues. CDR3 region: CASSLREDGHNQPQHF. The CDR3 DNA reads as TGTGCCAGCAGTTTGCGCGAGGACGGACACAATCAGCCCCAGCATTTT. The full variable domain, in which reference TRBV28 and TRBJ1-5 provide the parts outside the CDR3, is DVKVTQSSRYLVKRTGEKVFLECVQDMDHENMFWYRQDPGLGLRLIYFSYDVKMKEKGDIPEGYSVSREKKERFSLILESASTNQTSMYLCASSLREDGHNQPQHFGDGTRLSIL.

The sample holds a few counts of this clonotype. This sequence joins TRBV20-1 and TRBJ2-1, with unresolved D. The CDR3 totals 13 residues. Deletions cut 0 bases from V and 2 bases from J, with 5 bases between. Germline V gene sequence: CDR1 DFQATT, CDR2 SNEGSKA (reference sequence). CDR3 residues: CSARDPPYNEQFF. The DNA of the CDR3 is TGCAGTGCTAGAGACCCCCCCTACAATGAGCAGTTCTTC.

This chain uses TRBV20-1 with TRBJ2-5; 11 bases match TRBD2. The germline V gene has CDR1 DFQATT and CDR2 SNEGSKA (reference sequence). V lost 6 bases to trimming and J lost 4 bases; unmatched junction nucleotides: 1. The CDR3 runs to 12 residues. The DNA of the CDR3 is TGCAGTGCCCTAGCGGGAGGAGAGACCCAGTACTTC. Protein sequence: CSALAGGETQYF.

The chain combines TRBV5-5 with TRBJ1-6; D remains ambiguous. V was shortened by 0 bases and J by 16 bases, with 11 bases between the two germline ends. This CDR3 region has 12 residues. Germline V CDR1 and CDR2: SGHKS, YYEKEE (reference sequence). In DNA, the CDR3 is TGTGCCAGCAGCTTGGAATTGGGTCTACTCCACTTT. Protein: CASSLELGLLHF.

Notes on this clonotype: A read error is possible here, since a much larger clone lies one base away. The rearrangement links TRBV28 to TRBJ2-7; TRBD2 is a possible D gene (6 bases). In germline, CDR1 is MDHEN, CDR2 SYDVKM. The CDR3 loop spans 15 amino acids. CDR3 in DNA: TGTGCCAGCAGTTCATCCTCGACTAGATTGTACGAGCGGTACTTC. Protein product: CASSSSSTRLYERYF.

Only a few counts were recorded for this clonotype. V and J are TRBV20-1 and TRBJ2-2; D may correspond to TRBD1 or TRBD2 (5 bases each). CDR3 size: 13 residues. V was trimmed by 1 base and J by 6 bases, leaving 9 bases between them. Germline CDR1 and CDR2: DFQATT and SNEGSKA (reference sequence). DNA of the CDR3: TGCAGTGCTAGAGCCGGGGCGGCCGGGGAGCTGTTTTTT. Protein sequence: CSARAGAAGELFF.